This entry is about one TCR beta chain. Its antigen is not yet known. No base quality information exists; no much larger clone differs at one position. The data are from a study of cytomegalovirus exposure and HLA in healthy donors (dated by TCRdb to about 2017). Regarding the complete study: An earlier analysis of some 600 of the donors reported 276 Gb of sequence data and 90 million to 120 million unique TCR beta sequences obtained from 180 million or so T cells. An early release that covered roughly 600 HLA-typed donors contained approximately 300 gigabases of sequencing data and about 93 million unique TCR sequences. Among the approximately 430 genotyped donors, about 83% belonged to the genetic ancestry cluster associated with self-reported Caucasian donors. The aim of the study was to test whether cataloging public T cell receptors could identify signatures of past pathogen exposure. The study profiled the T cell repertoires of 550 to 700 subjects by immunosequencing and related them to cytomegalovirus serostatus. Along with the 666-subject first cohort, a separate validation cohort of about 110 different subjects was used. High-throughput TCR immunosequencing, statistical association of individual TCRs with disease status, and machine learning were combined to predict cytomegalovirus infection status. To study patterns of TCR occurrence, a later analysis re-analyzed previously published TCR beta repertoires from just over 650 donors and added high-resolution HLA genotyping. In the later analysis, no new phenotypic data were used to find candidate immune exposures; instead, reliance was placed on TCR beta sequences and their occurrence across donors. In an earlier analysis of a few hundred of the donors, high-throughput TCR beta sequencing was used to judge whether each TCR beta V gene segment behaved as functional or pseudogenic. Alongside the repertoire data, information on donor age, sex, ethnicity and CMV serostatus was compiled. Genome-wide SNP genotypes for about three fifths of the roughly 670 donors were used in a later genetic analysis, which treated that subset as a discovery cohort. Every repertoire in the discovery cohort had been generated on one and the same sequencing platform. HLA typing included class I and class II loci at four-digit resolution. The number of donors typed differed by locus, with roughly 620-640 for A, B, C, DRB1 and DQB1, around 500 for DQA1, 600 to 610 for DPA1, and some 450 for DPB1. About 5 DR-DQ haplotypes were handled as single units for association and clustering, since linkage in the cohort was strong. On average, roughly 250,000 unique TCR beta nucleotide sequences were sequenced per donor among about 400 genotyped donors of the cohort, with around 19% of those sequences being non-productive. Study-wide findings and limitations: In a later analysis, some 18,000 TCR beta sequences were associated with specific HLA alleles at a false discovery rate of 0.05. In an earlier analysis of 587 of the donors, most TCR beta V segments appeared in productive rearrangements about 87% or about 30% of the time, broadly matching IMGT annotations. Because some donors lacked HLA typing at each locus, the association tests relied only on the typed subset. The study listed 150 to 200 TCR beta chains as associated with cytomegalovirus. The 87-base-pair reads could not distinguish some IMGT-functional V segments, including TRBV6-2 and TRBV6-3, so those segments were excluded. A further reported finding was that TCR beta sequences accurately predicted the HLA-A and HLA-B alleles for most subjects in the first cohort. Correlated functional status among segregating V segments might reflect linkage disequilibrium, but an unknown experimental factor could not be ruled out. The classifier was reported to diagnose cytomegalovirus status with high specificity and sensitivity in both the original and validation cohorts. Roughly uniform sequencing depth across donors was assumed in presence/absence analyses, although this assumption may not hold. Assigning TCR associations to individual alleles was difficult when HLA alleles, especially DR and DQ, strongly co-occurred. A later analysis found that TCR association rates varied across HLA loci, with DRB1 alleles showing the most associated TCRs and HLA-C alleles the fewest. In a later genetic analysis, fewer N-insertions in productive TCRs were reported among donors in an Asian-associated ancestry cluster than the roughly 700-donor mean. It was suggested by the authors that the approach could potentially be generalized to other disease states and immunological phenotypes. In vitro tests confirmed that a few of the cytomegalovirus-associated TCR beta chains recognize cytomegalovirus antigens. In a later genetic analysis, a missense DCLRE1C variant was associated with V-gene and J-gene trimming of TCR beta chains, and the association was replicated in an independent cohort. A group of highly shared sequence variants was considered likely to be a technical artifact of the sequencing pipeline. While some public TCRs were present in many individuals, most TCR sequences turned up only very rarely across donors. Because counts were too low, about 15 rarely observed V segments, including chromosome 9 orphons, were left out of the earlier analysis of several hundred of the donors. For the cohort, immune exposure information was limited to CMV serostatus. Most CMV-associated TCR beta chains appeared to be HLA-restricted in a later analysis, and the HLA associations seemed to be driven largely by CMV exposure. In a later analysis, HLA-associated TCR beta chains showed more clonal expansion and lower generation probabilities than non-associated chains that were equally common. The cohort was sequenced for TCR beta chains only, and without alpha or paired-chain data the features that could be detected were limited. In a later analysis, several top co-occurrence clusters were reported to appear linked to parvovirus B19, influenza, CMV and Epstein-Barr virus.

The library relied on the immunoSEQ multiplex PCR assay. For the multiplex PCR, a mixture combining 60 forward primers for TCR Vbeta segments and 13 reverse primers for TCR Jbeta segments was used. The CDR3 region of rearranged TCR beta genes was amplified from genomic DNA with a multiplex PCR assay. The Illumina HiSeq System was used to sequence the amplified TCR beta libraries as 87-base-pair reads. The study's own analysis went as follows. Across the roughly 640 repertoires, a later analysis counted about 81 million unique TCR beta chains, roughly 11 million of which were shared by at least two donors. To remove PCR and sequencing errors, raw reads were error-corrected and collapsed into unique sequences using a nearest-neighbor algorithm that merged closely related sequences. CDR3 sequences were aligned to IMGT reference sequences to assign V, D and J gene segments. For a sequence to be retained, a match of at least six nucleotides to both a V gene segment and a J gene segment was required. Rearrangements were called productive when the CDR3 lacked stop codons and stayed in frame with V and J; all others were non-productive. Following IMGT convention, CDR3 was defined as the stretch from the second conserved V-encoded cysteine up to the conserved J-encoded phenylalanine. In an earlier analysis of roughly 610 of the donors, sequences lacking an unambiguous match to a single V gene segment were excluded. An earlier analysis of a few hundred of the donors classified V segments as functional when productive rearrangements were above 56.7% and as segregating when the standard deviation between donors was above 5%. A statistical classification framework was built to diagnose cytomegalovirus status from the catalog of TCR beta chain sequences. A later analysis assigned V and J genes by comparing TCR nucleotide sequences with IMGT/GENE-DB human TR gene sequences. In a later analysis, CDR3 sequences and most-parsimonious VDJ recombination scenarios were assigned using the TCRdist pipeline. In a later analysis, each TCR beta chain was defined by its CDR3 amino acid sequence together with its V-gene family, and reads without a unique V-gene family were excluded. A later analysis removed several hundred highly shared, low-generation-probability nucleotide sequences to deal with suspected cross-contamination and a sequencing artifact. In a later analysis, a clonal expansion index was calculated for each public chain from normalized within-repertoire ranks of inferred template counts. Generation probabilities in a later analysis came from a VDJ recombination model fitted to out-of-frame rearrangements, and those results were checked against IGoR. A later analysis scored TCR-TCR, TCR-HLA and TCR-CMV co-occurrence with hypergeometric tests, applying a repertoire-size bias correction to TCR pairs. To estimate false discovery rates, a later analysis permuted the HLA or CMV assignments 20 times. In a later analysis, co-occurring TCRs were grouped using DBSCAN, and TCRdist sequence similarity was added for clustering within HLA-allele-positive subsets. Repertoires with fewer than 30,000 or more than 120,000 public chains, plus five repertoires with anomalous nucleotide sharing, were excluded from co-occurrence clustering. TCRdb took this table from immuneACCESS and kept in-frame rearrangements with V and J called. Such tables lack part of the clones; where checked against another copy, unresolved V genes explain under half of the gap, and the rest is unexplained. V and J calls and clone size are given by that table; D and trimming were obtained from the DNA. This sample lists some 200,000 clones; 75% to 90% were detected once. The leading ten clones occupy 2.7% of the sample.

The CDR3 runs 14 residues from the cysteine to the phenylalanine. This entry keeps only the CDR3 DNA: 42 bases, framed from base 1. CDR1 and CDR2 are drawn from the germline V gene: MNHEY, SVGAGI. V sheds 5 bases and J sheds 8 bases, leaving 15 bases between their ends. The cohort was made up of approximately 670 healthy bone marrow donors. At the time of sampling, all cohort members were nominally healthy, though unrecorded immune exposures were likely present. The donor was CMV seronegative and was included in the group of 352 seronegative cohort members. Each donor provided a peripheral blood sample, and peripheral blood mononuclear cells were used for TCR beta sequencing. Genomic DNA extraction from the blood cell samples was performed with the Qiagen DNeasy Blood Extraction Kit.

Sequenced material: PBMCs. This TCR was sampled from a woman between 40 and 50 years old in good health and CMV-seronegative. The sequence is built from TRBV6-5 and TRBJ1-4; confidence is insufficient to name the D gene. The base sequence is TGTGCCAGCAGTCTTTGGCGTAACAGCGAAAAACTGTTTTTT. This gives the protein CASSLWRNSEKLFF.